These 18 T cell receptor beta chains share one sample of origin, sequenced in a study of cytomegalovirus exposure and HLA in healthy donors. This PCR relied on a set of 60 Vbeta primers and 13 Jbeta primers. Repertoires were generated with immunoSEQ multiplex PCR, while TCRdb's copy carries only in-frame clones and drops some. The sample comprises 150,000 or so clones, more than 70% of which are singletons, and over 9% rests with the top ten. The sample taken for sequencing was PBMCs. Source of these receptors: a man younger than 35 in good health and CMV-seropositive.

Concerning this clone: This CDR3 fails to terminate in the conserved phenylalanine or tryptophan, so it likely reflects a read error. Because the CDR3's place on the DNA is in doubt, the DNA is left out and the CDR3 is given as listed by TCRdb. V gene TRBV28 combines with J gene TRBJ2-7; TRBD1 was called by the table and not checked on the DNA. The CDR3 is 14 residues long, ends included. Per the germline V gene, CDR1 is MDHEN and CDR2 is SYDVKM. CDR3 sequence: CASSEKSRLARAFL.

On this clone: Sequence at one end of the junction differs from germline and may be a read error. The chain couples TRBV7-7 to TRBJ2-1, with D possibly TRBD2 on 6 matching bases. The CDR3 contains 14 residues. Germline V gene lookup returns CDR1 SSHAT and CDR2 FNYEAQ (reference sequence). CDR3 sequence: CASSVGTANNEQFF. CDR3 nucleotides: TGTGCTAGCAGCGTTGGGACTGCTAACAATGAGCAGTTCTTC.

The chain employs TRBV5-1 and TRBJ2-7; TRBD2 might be the D (5 bases). The V and J ends lost 1 base and 2 bases respectively, with 10 bases between them. The CDR3 length is 14 residues. Germline V gives CDR1 SGHRS, CDR2 YFSETQ. This CDR3 is CASSLQAGTYEQYF. The CDR3 DNA sequence: TGCGCCAGCAGCTTGCAGGCGGGTACCTACGAGCAGTACTTC.

The rearrangement links TRBV10-1 to TRBJ1-1, with 11 bases fitting TRBD1. This CDR3 is built from 18 residues. Trimming removed 6 bases from V and 1 base from J; junction bases left unmatched: 13. Germline values: CDR1 WNHNN, CDR2 SYGVQD (reference sequence). CDR3 bases: TGCGCCAGCAGGGACCGGACGGACAGGGGGCGTGGGAACACTGAAGCTTTCTTT. Its protein product is CASRDRTDRGRGNTEAFF.

The chain couples TRBV6-1 to TRBJ2-7; TRBD2 aligns across 11 bases. Trimming removed 1 base from V and 5 bases from J; junction bases left unmatched: 16. The CDR3 totals 19 residues. In germline, CDR1 is MNHNS, CDR2 SASEGT. The CDR3 DNA reads TGTGCCAGCAGTGAAGAATCCCAACTAGCGGGAGAATGGTTCCACGAGCAGTACTTC. Encoded protein: CASSEESQLAGEWFHEQYF.

The chain uses TRBV27 and TRBJ1-1, with D unclear. The CDR3 sequence is 14 residues long. V was shortened by 1 base and J by 4 bases, with 10 bases between the two germline ends. Per germline, CDR1 MNHEY and CDR2 SMNVEV (reference sequence). The CDR3: CASSLFGRSTEAFF. The CDR3 coding sequence is TGTGCCAGCAGTTTATTTGGCAGGTCCACTGAAGCTTTCTTT.

The genes are TRBV28 and TRBJ2-5; D remains ambiguous. Germline V gene lookup returns CDR1 MDHEN and CDR2 SYDVKM. This CDR3 spans 13 amino acids. V lost 3 bases, J lost 1 base, and 6 bases lay in between. This CDR3 is CASSFRSQETQYF. The CDR3 coding sequence is TGTGCCAGCAGTTTCCGGAGCCAAGAGACCCAGTACTTC.

The chain recombines TRBV6-6 with TRBJ2-4; D is perhaps TRBD1 (5 bases). Germline V lookup: CDR1 MNHNY, CDR2 SVGAGI (reference sequence). The CDR3 totals 15 residues. V lost 2 bases to trimming and J lost 1 base, with 9 bases between them. CDR3 nucleotide sequence: TGTGCCAGCAGTTACGCGACAGTGGCCAAAAACATTCAGTACTTC. Translation gives CASSYATVAKNIQYF.

The chain employs TRBV7-3 and TRBJ1-1, with D maybe TRBD1 (6 bases). Germline values: CDR1 SGHTA, CDR2 FQGTGA. V was clipped by 8 bases and J by 0 bases, with 10 bases between them. The CDR3 length is 13 residues. This CDR3 is CASRQGLNTEAFF. The CDR3 DNA reads as TGTGCCAGCCGTCAGGGGTTGAACACTGAAGCTTTCTTT.

The chain couples TRBV19 to TRBJ2-4; TRBD2 matches at 8 bases. V gave up 0 bases and J gave up 6 bases; unmatched junction bases: 4. From germline, CDR1 is LNHDA and CDR2 SQIVND (reference sequence). This CDR3 has 15 amino acids. The CDR3 protein is CASSIEGLAGNIQYF. CDR3 sequence (DNA): TGTGCCAGTAGTATAGAAGGGCTAGCGGGAAACATTCAGTACTTC.

This chain links TRBV27 with TRBJ2-1; 11 bases align to TRBD2. The ends lost 4 bases at V and 12 bases at J; junction bases unmatched: 14. Germline CDR1 is MNHEY and CDR2 is SMNVEV (reference sequence). The CDR3 has 16 residues. CDR3 in DNA: TGTGCCAGCAGTTCCCCAGTTAGCGGGAGGGCCCGAGGGCAGTTCTTC. Translation gives CASSSPVSGRARGQFF.

The chain is built from TRBV7-3 and TRBJ1-1; the D gene is possibly TRBD1 (5 bases). Trimming stripped 5 bases from V and 6 bases from J, with 13 bases between. Germline-derived CDR1 and CDR2 are SGHTA and FQGTGA. The CDR3 spans 13 residues. Here the CDR3 reads CASSSFGGAEAFF. CDR3 sequence (DNA): TGTGCCAGCAGCAGCTTTGGGGGGGCTGAAGCTTTCTTT.

The rearrangement links TRBV2 to TRBJ2-2, with D perhaps TRBD1 (5 bases). The CDR3 consists of 14 residues. The V end lost 7 bases, the J end lost 5 bases, and 14 bases lay between the germline ends. The germline gives CDR1 SNHLY, CDR2 FYNNEI. The CDR3: CASNPTVLTGELFF. The DNA of the CDR3 is TGTGCCAGCAACCCGACAGTTTTGACCGGGGAGCTGTTTTTT.

The chain carries TRBV7-9 and TRBJ1-4, with 8 nucleotides matching TRBD1. The germline gives CDR1 SEHNR, CDR2 FQNEAQ (reference sequence). J lost 4 bases, V lost 5 bases, and 9 bases had no gene match. This CDR3 has 16 residues. The CDR3 bases are TGTGCCAGCAGCAATACCCGGGACAGGCGTAATGAAAAACTGTTTTTT. Residues: CASSNTRDRRNEKLFF.

The genes are TRBV30 and TRBJ1-5, with TRBD1 matching 10 bases. In germline, CDR1 is GTSNPN, CDR2 SVGIG (reference sequence). The length of the CDR3 is 15 residues. Germline trimming cut 7 bases from V and 1 base from J; bases unmatched to any gene: 7. The CDR3 sequence: CASSRQGASNQPQHF. Written as DNA, the CDR3 is TGTGCCTCCTCCCGACAGGGGGCAAGCAATCAGCCCCAGCATTTT.

This clone was observed a few times. The CDR3 loop is CASSPGTSGYEQYF. CDR3 coding DNA: TGCGCCAGCAGCCCGGGGACTAGCGGATACGAGCAGTACTTC. This chain links TRBV4-1 with TRBJ2-7, with 11 nucleotides matching TRBD2. With 4 bases clipped from V and 4 bases from J, the junction kept 3 bases outside the gene matches. Germline lookup yields CDR1 MGHRA and CDR2 YSYEKL. This CDR3 spans 14 amino acids.

The chain carries TRBV4-2 and TRBJ2-2; the D gene is possibly TRBD1 (5 bases). The CDR3 is 13 amino acids. Trimming took 6 bases from V and 2 from J, leaving 7 bases between them. In germline, CDR1 is LGHNA, CDR2 YNFKEQ. CDR3 sequence: CASRWTNTGELFF. The CDR3 DNA reads TGTGCCAGCAGGTGGACAAACACCGGGGAGCTGTTTTTT.

This chain links TRBV6-5 with TRBJ2-5; TRBD2 matches 14 bases. This CDR3 region has 15 residues. Trimming cost V 6 bases and J 5 bases; bases outside gene matches: 5. CDR1 is MNHEY, CDR2 SVGAGI, per germline. In nucleotides, the CDR3 is TGTGCCAGCAGGAGACTAGCGGGAGGGGGGGAGACCCAGTACTTC. As protein: CASRRLAGGGETQYF.